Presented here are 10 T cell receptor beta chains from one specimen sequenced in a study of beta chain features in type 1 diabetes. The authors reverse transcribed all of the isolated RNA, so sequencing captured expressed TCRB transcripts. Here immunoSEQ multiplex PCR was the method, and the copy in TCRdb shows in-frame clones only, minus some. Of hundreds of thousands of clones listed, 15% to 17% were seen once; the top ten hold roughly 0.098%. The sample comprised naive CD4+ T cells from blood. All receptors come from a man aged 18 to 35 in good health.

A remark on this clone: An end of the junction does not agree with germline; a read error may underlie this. The CDR3 nucleotides are TGTGCCAGCAGCTTCCCTGAGGGACCAGTAAGCTTC. Translated, it gives CASSFPEGPVSF. This sequence joins TRBV7-6 and TRBJ2-7, with D perhaps matching TRBD1 or TRBD2 (5 bases each). Germline CDR1 is SGHVS and CDR2 is FNYEAQ. The length of the CDR3 is 12 residues.

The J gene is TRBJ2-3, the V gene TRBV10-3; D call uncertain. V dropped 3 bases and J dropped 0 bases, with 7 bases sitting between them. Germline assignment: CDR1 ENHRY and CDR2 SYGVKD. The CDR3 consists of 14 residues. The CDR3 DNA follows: TGTGCCATCAGTGACACCACTAGCACAGATACGCAGTATTTT. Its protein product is CAISDTTSTDTQYF.

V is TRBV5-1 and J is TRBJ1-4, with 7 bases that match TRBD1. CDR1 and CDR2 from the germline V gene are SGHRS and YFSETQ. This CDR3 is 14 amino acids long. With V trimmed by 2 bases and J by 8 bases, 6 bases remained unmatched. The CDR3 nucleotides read TGCGCCAGCAGCTTAGACAGGGTCTCGGAAAAACTGTTTTTT. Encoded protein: CASSLDRVSEKLFF. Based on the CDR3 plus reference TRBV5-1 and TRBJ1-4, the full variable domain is KAGVTQTPRYLIKTRGQQVTLSCSPISGHRSVSWYQQTPGQGLQFLFEYFSETQRNKGNFPGRFSGRQFSNSRSEMNVSTLELGDSALYLCASSLDRVSEKLFFGSGTQLSVL.

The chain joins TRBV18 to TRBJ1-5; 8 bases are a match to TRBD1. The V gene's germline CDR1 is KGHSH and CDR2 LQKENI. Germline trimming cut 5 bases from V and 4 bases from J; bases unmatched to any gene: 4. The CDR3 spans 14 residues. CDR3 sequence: CASSKGQDNQPQHF. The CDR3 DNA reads TGTGCCAGCTCAAAGGGACAGGATAATCAGCCCCAGCATTTT.

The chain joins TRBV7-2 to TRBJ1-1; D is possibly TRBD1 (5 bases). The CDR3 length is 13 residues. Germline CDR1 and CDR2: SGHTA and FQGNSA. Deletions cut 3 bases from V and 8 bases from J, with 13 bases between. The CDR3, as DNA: TGTGCCAGCAGCTTTTACGGGGCCAGAGAAGCTTTCTTT. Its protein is CASSFYGAREAFF.

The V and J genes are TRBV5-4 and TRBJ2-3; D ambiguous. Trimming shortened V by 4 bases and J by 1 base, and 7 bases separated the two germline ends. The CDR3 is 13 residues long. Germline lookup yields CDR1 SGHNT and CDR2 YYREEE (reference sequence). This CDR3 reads CASSTWGTDTQYF. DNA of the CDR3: TGTGCCAGCAGCACCTGGGGCACAGATACGCAGTATTTT.

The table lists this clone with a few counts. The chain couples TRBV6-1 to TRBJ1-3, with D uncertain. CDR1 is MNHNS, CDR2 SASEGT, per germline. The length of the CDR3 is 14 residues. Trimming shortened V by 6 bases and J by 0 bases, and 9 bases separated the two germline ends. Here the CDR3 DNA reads TGTGCCAGCAGACTGTCCAGCTCTGGAAACACCATATATTTT. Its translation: CASRLSSSGNTIYF.

The CDR3 DNA follows: TGTGCCAGTAGACAGGCTTCAAACTATGGCTACACCTTC. Protein sequence: CASRQASNYGYTF. This chain connects TRBV7-2 to TRBJ1-2, with D perhaps matching TRBD1 (6 bases). The germline gives CDR1 SGHTA, CDR2 FQGNSA. This CDR3 is built from 13 residues. The V end was cut by 9 bases, the J end by 2 bases, with 13 bases between.

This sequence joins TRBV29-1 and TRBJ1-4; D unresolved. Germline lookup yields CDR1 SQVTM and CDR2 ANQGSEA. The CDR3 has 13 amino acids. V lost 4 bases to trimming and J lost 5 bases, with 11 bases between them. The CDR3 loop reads CSVGWGRNEKLFF. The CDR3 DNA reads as TGCAGCGTTGGGTGGGGAAGAAATGAAAAACTGTTTTTT.

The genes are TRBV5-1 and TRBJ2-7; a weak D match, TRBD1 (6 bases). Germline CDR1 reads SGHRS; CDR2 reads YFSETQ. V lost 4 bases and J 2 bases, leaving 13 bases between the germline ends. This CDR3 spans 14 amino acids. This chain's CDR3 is CASSPGTSAYEQYF. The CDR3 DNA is TGCGCCAGCAGCCCCGGGACAAGCGCCTACGAGCAGTACTTC.